A single sample is the source of the 23 T cell receptor beta chains below, sequenced in a study of identifying expanded T cells in peripheral blood (dated by TCRdb to between 2019 and 2020). Libraries were built with the immunoSEQ multiplex PCR assay. Drawn from immuneACCESS, this table holds only the in-frame rearrangements with V and J called that TCRdb kept. Clones are partly lost; checked studies trace under half to an unresolved V gene and leave the rest unexplained. For this sample the table gives 100,000 or so clones, of which roughly 87% were detected only once. The ten biggest clones cover roughly a sixth of the sample. Sequences were obtained from blood. All receptors come from a person between 18 and 75 years old in good health.

CDR3 protein: CSVRSRDTYEQYF. In DNA, the CDR3 is TGCAGCGTCCGATCCCGGGACACCTACGAGCAGTACTTC. V and J are TRBV29-1 and TRBJ2-7; D is perhaps TRBD1 (6 bases). Germline V lookup: CDR1 SQVTM, CDR2 ANQGSEA. CDR3 size: 13 residues. V was clipped by 6 bases and J by 2 bases, with 14 bases between them.

The chain joins TRBV5-6 to TRBJ2-1, with TRBD2 matching 14 bases. This CDR3 contains 14 residues. After removal of 3 bases from V and 9 bases from J, the junction contained 2 bases not matched to a gene. Germline CDR1 reads SGHDT; CDR2 reads YYEEEE. The CDR3 DNA reads as TGTGCCAGCAGCTACGGACTAGCGGGGGGTGAGCAGTTCTTC. Amino acid sequence: CASSYGLAGGEQFF. Full variable domain (outside the CDR3, taken from reference TRBV5-6 and TRBJ2-1): DAGVTQSPTHLIKTRGQQVTLRCSPKSGHDTVSWYQQALGQGPQFIFQYYEEEERQRGNFPDRFSGHQFPNYSSELNVNALLLGDSALYLCASSYGLAGGEQFFGPGTRLTVL.

The chain couples TRBV5-5 to TRBJ1-1, with D tentatively TRBD1 (6 bases). The CDR3 consists of 12 residues. Germline V gives CDR1 SGHKS, CDR2 YYEKEE (reference sequence). V lost 3 bases to trimming and J lost 11 bases, with 14 bases between them. The CDR3 loop reads CASSSMGGLAFF. The CDR3 region has the DNA TGTGCCAGCAGCTCGATGGGGGGCCTGGCTTTCTTT.

The rearrangement joins TRBV7-9 to TRBJ2-5; D is unresolved. This CDR3 comprises 13 residues. V was trimmed by 5 bases and J by 5 bases, leaving 12 bases between them. Germline assignment: CDR1 SEHNR and CDR2 FQNEAQ (reference sequence). The CDR3, as DNA: TGTGCCAGCAGCCCCAGTCGTCGGGAGACCCAGTACTTC. Translated, it gives CASSPSRRETQYF.

The V call is TRBV19, the J call TRBJ2-1; the D is unclear. The CDR3 covers 17 residues. Germline V CDR1 and CDR2: LNHDA, SQIVND (reference sequence). V shed 5 bases and J shed 4 bases, with 21 bases lying between them. The CDR3 nucleotides read TGTGCCAGTAGTTTCGGAATGCTCCCCAGCCCTTACAATGAGCAGTTCTTC. Translation: CASSFGMLPSPYNEQFF.

The rearrangement uses TRBV13 and TRBJ2-5; 10 bases are shared with TRBD2. The J call may be wrong; the DNA end is better matched by TRBJ2-7. Germline lookup yields CDR1 PRHDT and CDR2 FYEKMQ (reference sequence). The CDR3 spans 15 residues. DNA of the CDR3: TGTGCCAGTGTGTTAGCGGGGGGTCCTAGGTACGAGCAGTACTTC. Translated, it gives CASVLAGGPRYEQYF.

This chain connects TRBV28 to TRBJ1-1; D gene ambiguous. The CDR3 length is 14 residues. CDR1 is MDHEN, CDR2 SYDVKM, per germline. Trimming left V 3 bases short and J 6 bases short, with 14 bases between. CDR3 bases: TGTGCCAGCAGTTTTCCCCTCAGTGGTTCTGAAGCTTTCTTT. This translates into CASSFPLSGSEAFF.

V gene TRBV19 combines with J gene TRBJ1-1, with D perhaps TRBD1 (6 bases). The germline V gene has CDR1 LNHDA and CDR2 SQIVND (reference sequence). The CDR3 has 14 residues. The germline V and J ends were trimmed by 7 bases and 3 bases, with 15 bases remaining between them. The CDR3 loop is CASTKTGMDTEAFF. In nucleotides, the CDR3 is TGTGCCAGTACTAAAACAGGGATGGACACTGAAGCTTTCTTT.

The CDR3 DNA is TGTGCCAGCAGCCCCCGGGGACAGGGTACCTACGAGCAGTACTTC. Protein sequence: CASSPRGQGTYEQYF. V is TRBV13 and J is TRBJ2-7; 9 bases align to TRBD1. Germline V lookup: CDR1 PRHDT, CDR2 FYEKMQ (reference sequence). The CDR3 loop spans 15 amino acids. V was clipped by 5 bases and J by 2 bases; unmatched bases: 7.

This chain joins TRBV5-1 and TRBJ1-2; D gene uncertain. V dropped 0 bases and J dropped 5 bases, with 11 bases sitting between them. The CDR3 has 14 amino acids. Germline values: CDR1 SGHRS, CDR2 YFSETQ. The CDR3 reads CASSLAHEYYGYTF. As DNA, the CDR3 is TGCGCCAGCAGCTTGGCCCACGAATATTATGGCTACACCTTC.

CDR3 coding DNA: TGTGCCACCAGCAGTTTCGGGAACACCGGGGAGCTGTTTTTT. Protein: CATSSFGNTGELFF. V and J are TRBV15 and TRBJ2-2; D is ambiguous. CDR1 and CDR2 (germline): LNHNV, YYDKDF (reference sequence). The CDR3 sequence is 14 residues long. Trimming cost V 3 bases and J 1 base, with 6 bases left between them.

The count of this clone is one. The rearrangement uses TRBV19 and TRBJ2-3; D is ambiguous. Germline V gene sequence: CDR1 LNHDA, CDR2 SQIVND (reference sequence). The CDR3 contains 12 residues. The V and J ends lost 8 bases and 5 bases respectively, with 11 bases between them. CDR3 amino acids: CASRGVRDTQYF. In DNA form, the CDR3 reads TGTGCCAGTCGTGGGGTTAGAGATACGCAGTATTTT.

This clone has just one count. The chain joins TRBV11-2 to TRBJ1-1; D is unresolved. The CDR3 totals 13 residues. V was clipped by 6 bases and J by 2 bases, with 10 bases between them. Germline CDR1 SGHAT, CDR2 FQNNGV. The CDR3 region is CASSLQINTEAFF. In DNA, the CDR3 is TGTGCCAGCAGTTTACAGATTAACACTGAAGCTTTCTTT.

The chain recombines TRBV18 with TRBJ1-5; TRBD1 agrees at 9 bases. V lost 8 bases, J lost 7 bases, and 12 bases stayed unmatched. Germline CDR1 reads KGHSH; CDR2 reads LQKENI. CDR3 size: 15 residues. This CDR3 reads CASQSSQGARQPQHF. The CDR3 DNA sequence: TGTGCCAGCCAAAGCTCACAGGGGGCAAGGCAGCCCCAGCATTTT.

This chain joins TRBV2 and TRBJ1-1; D remains unclear. CDR3 size: 11 residues. The germline V and J ends were trimmed by 9 bases and 1 base, with 6 bases remaining between them. Germline V gives CDR1 SNHLY, CDR2 FYNNEI. CDR3 coding DNA: TGTGCCAGGCCGACGAACACTGAAGCTTTCTTT. Translated, it gives CARPTNTEAFF.

The chain combines TRBV9 with TRBJ2-3; D call uncertain. Germline values: CDR1 SGDLS, CDR2 YYNGEE. The germline V and J ends were trimmed by 4 bases and 1 base, with 10 bases remaining between them. The CDR3 extends over 14 amino acids. The CDR3 DNA sequence: TGTGCCAGCAGCCTTAGCCGAGGCACAGATACGCAGTATTTT. Its protein product is CASSLSRGTDTQYF.

The CDR3 sequence: CASSLLRQETQYF. CDR3 nucleotides: TGTGCCAGCAGTTTATTGCGGCAAGAGACCCAGTACTTC. The gene calls are TRBV28 and TRBJ2-5, with D hard to call. CDR3 size: 13 residues. From germline, CDR1 is MDHEN and CDR2 SYDVKM. Trimming took off 1 base at V and 2 bases at J, with 5 bases between the two ends.

This clone was found once. The chain uses TRBV5-5 and TRBJ2-2; D not resolved. The germline V gene has CDR1 SGHKS and CDR2 YYEKEE (reference sequence). The CDR3 loop spans 13 amino acids. Trimming stripped 1 base from V and 5 bases from J, with 6 bases between. The CDR3 region is CASSLYITGELFF. In DNA, the CDR3 is TGTGCCAGCAGCTTGTACATAACCGGGGAGCTGTTTTTT.

The rearrangement joins TRBV11-2 to TRBJ2-3; the D is unclear. Per the germline V gene, CDR1 is SGHAT and CDR2 is FQNNGV. The CDR3 contains 11 residues. Deletions cut 8 bases from V and 2 bases from J, with 5 bases between. In DNA, the CDR3 is TGTGCCAGCGGATCCACAGATACGCAGTATTTT. Its protein is CASGSTDTQYF.

DNA of the CDR3: TGCAGCGTTGAAGAGAGCGGAACCCAAGAGACCCAGTACTTC. The encoded protein is CSVEESGTQETQYF. The chain has TRBV29-1 and TRBJ2-5; perhaps TRBD2 as D (5 bases). Trimming stripped 0 bases from V and 1 base from J, with 9 bases between. Germline lookup yields CDR1 SQVTM and CDR2 ANQGSEA. The CDR3 loop spans 14 amino acids.

V usage is TRBV9 and J usage is TRBJ1-1, with D possibly being TRBD1 (6 bases). The germline V gene encodes CDR1 SGDLS and CDR2 YYNGEE. Trimming removed 5 bases from V and 0 bases from J, with 20 bases in between. This CDR3 is built from 17 residues. CDR3 nucleotides: TGTGCCAGCAGTCCTCCCCACAGAGGGACAATGAACACTGAAGCTTTCTTT. Residues: CASSPPHRGTMNTEAFF.

This sequence joins TRBV20-1 and TRBJ2-5; D ambiguous. Trimming removed 5 bases at V and 5 bases at J, with 9 bases between. Germline loops: CDR1 DFQATT, CDR2 SNEGSKA (reference sequence). The CDR3 loop spans 11 amino acids. CDR3 nucleotide sequence: TGCAGTGCTGCGGTCCGGGAGACCCAGTACTTC. This encodes CSAAVRETQYF.

This clone was recorded only once. This chain links TRBV15 with TRBJ2-4, with TRBD1 matching 7 bases. Trimming at V came to 5 bases and at J to 5 bases, leaving 9 bases not matched to a gene. The CDR3 runs 15 residues. Looked up from germline, CDR1 is LNHNV and CDR2 is YYDKDF (reference sequence). Here the CDR3 DNA reads TGTGCCACCAGCCCGACAGGGTATGAGGAAAACATTCAGTACTTC. This codes for CATSPTGYEENIQYF.